These 18 T cell receptor beta chains were all obtained from the same sample, sequenced in a study of T-cell memory formation after mild COVID-19 (dated by TCRdb to the early 2020s). Library creation used 5' RACE. Instrument used: Illumina NovaSeq 6000. TCRdb applied fastp at Q25 and MiXCR to the public reads, then kept only in-frame beta chains. Under each unique CDR3 protein, matching rows form one entry showing the most common genes and DNA. The sample contains around 340,000 distinct CDR3 sequences, 13% of them found a single time. 20% to 25% of the sample is taken by the ten largest. The sequencing input was PBMCs or a T cell subset sorted from them (not recorded which). All receptors come from a man between 18 and 29 years old who had mild COVID-19 (a few samples of this study predate the infection). The sample titles of this study are shuffled in the database, so cell type and time point are left out; the donor was told from shared clones.

The V call is TRBV4-2, the J call TRBJ1-2, with D possibly TRBD1 on 5 matching bases. Germline V gene sequence: CDR1 LGHNA, CDR2 YNFKEQ. The V gene lost 0 bases and the J gene lost 6 bases, with 11 bases spanning the gap. The CDR3 is 14 amino acids. The CDR3 loop reads CASSQDRAGNGYTF. Here the CDR3 DNA reads TGTGCCAGCAGCCAAGATCGGGCAGGGAATGGCTACACCTTC.

J is TRBJ1-6 and V is TRBV5-3; 8 nucleotides match TRBD1. TRBV5-3 is flagged as an ORF with uncertain function. Germline trimming cut 7 bases from V and 7 bases from J; bases unmatched to any gene: 4. The CDR3 has 13 residues. The CDR3 loop reads CARADRVNSPLHF. The CDR3 nucleotides read TGTGCCAGAGCGGACAGGGTCAATTCACCCCTCCACTTT.

The sample holds a few counts of this clonotype. The rearrangement links TRBV28 to TRBJ2-5; 9 bases match TRBD1. Germline CDR1 reads MDHEN; CDR2 reads SYDVKM. CDR3 length: 13 amino acids. The J segment lost 13 bases and the V segment lost 5 bases, leaving 11 bases of the junction unmatched. The CDR3 nucleotides are TGTGCCAGCAGTCCCCCGGGACAGGGTTTAGGGTACTTC. Its protein product is CASSPPGQGLGYF.

This rearrangement joins TRBV3-1 to TRBJ1-2; 7 nucleotides agree with TRBD1. The CDR3 is 15 amino acids. Germline V gene sequence: CDR1 LGHDT, CDR2 YNNKEL (reference sequence). The junction had 10 bases not matched to a gene; V was cut back by 0 bases and J by 9 bases. The CDR3 sequence: CASSQDKGTALSYTF. CDR3 bases: TGTGCCAGCAGCCAAGATAAAGGGACAGCTTTGAGCTACACCTTC.

The V gene is TRBV5-1, the J gene TRBJ2-2; D is perhaps TRBD1 or TRBD2 (5 bases each). Germline CDR1 SGHRS, CDR2 YFSETQ. V was cut by 5 bases and J by 3 bases, with 14 bases left in between. The CDR3 covers 15 residues. CDR3 sequence reads: CASSMPQGDTGELFF. DNA for the CDR3: TGCGCCAGCAGTATGCCGCAGGGAGACACCGGGGAGCTGTTTTTT.

This CDR3 reads CASTKVRGNYGYTF. Written as DNA, the CDR3 is TGCGCCAGCACCAAAGTTAGGGGAAACTATGGCTACACCTTC. The chain recombines TRBV4-1 with TRBJ1-2; D might be TRBD1 (5 bases). Looked up from germline, CDR1 is MGHRA and CDR2 is YSYEKL. V was pared by 7 bases and J by 2 bases, with 14 bases between. The CDR3 is 14 amino acids.

This clonotype has more than one count but fewer than ten. This chain joins TRBV5-6 and TRBJ2-3; 7 bases line up with TRBD1. The germline V gene has CDR1 SGHDT and CDR2 YYEEEE. The trim removed 2 bases at V and 4 bases at J, leaving 16 bases unmatched. The CDR3 is 18 amino acids. For the CDR3, the DNA is TGTGCCAGCAGCTTCTCCGACAGGGTATGGAGAAACGCAGATACGCAGTATTTT. Protein sequence: CASSFSDRVWRNADTQYF. The entire variable domain, with the rest obtained from reference TRBV5-6 and TRBJ2-3, is as follows: DAGVTQSPTHLIKTRGQQVTLRCSPKSGHDTVSWYQQALGQGPQFIFQYYEEEERQRGNFPDRFSGHQFPNYSSELNVNALLLGDSALYLCASSFSDRVWRNADTQYFGPGTRLTVL.

This clonotype was picked up a small number of times. The chain links TRBV20-1 to TRBJ1-2; 7 bases are shared with TRBD1. Losses at the gene ends were 3 bases for V and 8 bases for J; bases not matched to a gene: 9. Germline loops: CDR1 DFQATT, CDR2 SNEGSKA (reference sequence). The CDR3 runs 13 residues. The CDR3 loop reads CSAREQGRGGYTF. CDR3 nucleotides: TGCAGTGCTAGGGAACAGGGGCGAGGGGGCTACACCTTC.

This clonotype was observed a few times. CDR3 loop: CASSLGTPANEKLFF. CDR3 bases: TGTGCCAGCAGCTTGGGGACGCCAGCTAATGAAAAACTGTTTTTT. The chain employs TRBV7-9 and TRBJ1-4; D may be TRBD1 (5 bases). The CDR3 runs 15 residues. Deletions cut 3 bases from V and 3 bases from J, with 11 bases between. The germline V gene encodes CDR1 SEHNR and CDR2 FQNEAQ (reference sequence).

The rearrangement joins TRBV5-1 to TRBJ2-3, with 8 positions matching TRBD2. Germline V CDR1 and CDR2: SGHRS, YFSETQ. This CDR3 is built from 17 residues. Losses at the gene ends were 4 bases for V and 5 bases for J; bases not matched to a gene: 15. The CDR3 sequence: CASSTTASGGGGDTQYF. As DNA, the CDR3 is TGCGCCAGCAGCACAACCGCAAGCGGGGGCGGCGGAGATACGCAGTATTTT.

This clonotype was detected a few times. Written as DNA, the CDR3 is TGCGCCAGCAGTCGACCGACGAGCGAGCAGTACTTC. Residues: CASSRPTSEQYF. The chain carries TRBV4-3 and TRBJ2-7; no clear D. This CDR3 comprises 12 residues. Germline V gives CDR1 LGHNA, CDR2 YSLEER. V dropped 6 bases and J dropped 6 bases, with 12 bases sitting between them.

This clonotype has a count of ten or more. The chain joins TRBV20-1 to TRBJ2-4, with D hard to call. In germline, CDR1 is DFQATT, CDR2 SNEGSKA (reference sequence). This CDR3 is built from 15 residues. V was pared by 5 bases and J by 0 bases, with 14 bases between. For the CDR3, the DNA is TGCAGTGCTCCACGGCCCCCTCTAGCCAAAAACATTCAGTACTTC. This gives the protein CSAPRPPLAKNIQYF.

The chain employs TRBV20-1 and TRBJ1-2; TRBD1 is a possible D gene (5 bases). This CDR3 region has 15 residues. V lost 2 bases and J 0 bases, leaving 13 bases between the germline ends. CDR1 is DFQATT, CDR2 SNEGSKA, per germline (reference sequence). CDR3 coding DNA: TGCAGTGCTAGAAGGGGAGGGAGCGCTAACTATGGCTACACCTTC. Translated: CSARRGGSANYGYTF.

The chain is built from TRBV20-1 and TRBJ2-3; the D is unclear. V dropped 5 bases and J dropped 6 bases, with 18 bases sitting between them. The CDR3 contains 14 residues. The germline CDR1 and CDR2 sequences are DFQATT and SNEGSKA (reference sequence). The CDR3 sequence: CSAPSRTSSDTQYF. The CDR3 region has the DNA TGCAGTGCTCCGAGCCGGACGTCTTCGGATACGCAGTATTTT.

This clonotype showed up just a few times. The rearrangement joins TRBV30 to TRBJ1-1, with D possibly being TRBD1 (5 bases). V was shortened by 2 bases and J by 2 bases, with 9 bases between the two germline ends. From germline, CDR1 is GTSNPN and CDR2 SVGIG (reference sequence). This CDR3 region has 13 residues. CDR3 residues: CAWSFGDNTEAFF. The CDR3 DNA is TGTGCCTGGAGTTTCGGGGACAACACTGAAGCTTTCTTT.

This clonotype was picked up a small number of times. The chain links TRBV10-3 to TRBJ1-2; D is ambiguous. CDR1 and CDR2 from the germline V gene are ENHRY and SYGVKD. Trimming left V 3 bases short and J 8 bases short, with 22 bases between. The CDR3 is made up of 16 amino acids. CDR3 region: CAISEGPTTQGSGYTF. CDR3 sequence (DNA): TGTGCCATCAGTGAAGGGCCTACTACTCAAGGGTCAGGCTACACCTTC.

This clonotype was observed a few times. CDR3 bases: TGTGCCAGCAGTTACTCGCGGAGGTCTGAGGAAAAACTGTTTTTT. This codes for CASSYSRRSEEKLFF. The V call is TRBV6-2 or TRBV6-3, the J call TRBJ1-4; D remains ambiguous. V was cut by 0 bases and J by 8 bases, with 13 bases left in between. The CDR3 consists of 15 residues. Per the germline V gene, CDR1 is MNHEY and CDR2 is SVGEGT.

This clonotype has a handful of counts. This sequence joins TRBV15 and TRBJ1-5, with 7 bases fitting TRBD1. The V gene's germline CDR1 is LNHNV and CDR2 YYDKDF (reference sequence). V lost 5 bases and J lost 3; bases outside the gene matches: 10. The CDR3 length is 16 residues. The CDR3 sequence is CATSAEGQVDNQPQHF. CDR3 nucleotide sequence: TGTGCCACCAGCGCCGAAGGACAGGTGGACAATCAGCCCCAGCATTTT.